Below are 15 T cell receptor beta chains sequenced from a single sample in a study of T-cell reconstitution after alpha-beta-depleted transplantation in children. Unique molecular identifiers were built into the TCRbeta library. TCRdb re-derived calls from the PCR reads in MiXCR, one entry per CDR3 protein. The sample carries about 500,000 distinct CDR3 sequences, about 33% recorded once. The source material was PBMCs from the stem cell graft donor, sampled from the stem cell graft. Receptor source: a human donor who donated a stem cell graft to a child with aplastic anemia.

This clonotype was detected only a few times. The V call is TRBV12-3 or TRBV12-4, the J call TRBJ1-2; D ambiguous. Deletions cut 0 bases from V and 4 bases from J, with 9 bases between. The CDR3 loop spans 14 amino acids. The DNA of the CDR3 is TGTGCCAGCAGTTTAGCCAGGTTCACCTATGGCTACACCTTC. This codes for CASSLARFTYGYTF.

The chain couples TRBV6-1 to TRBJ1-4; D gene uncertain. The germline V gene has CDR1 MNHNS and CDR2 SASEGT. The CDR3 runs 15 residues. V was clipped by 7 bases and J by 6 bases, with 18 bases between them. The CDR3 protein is CASILGGVGDEKLFF. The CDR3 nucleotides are TGTGCCAGCATCCTGGGCGGGGTTGGAGATGAAAAACTGTTTTTT.

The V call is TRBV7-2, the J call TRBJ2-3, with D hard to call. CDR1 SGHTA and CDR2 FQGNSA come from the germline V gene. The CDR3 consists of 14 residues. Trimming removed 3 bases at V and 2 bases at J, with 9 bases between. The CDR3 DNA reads TGTGCCAGCAGCTTCCAGGAAGACACAGATACGCAGTATTTT. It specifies CASSFQEDTDTQYF.

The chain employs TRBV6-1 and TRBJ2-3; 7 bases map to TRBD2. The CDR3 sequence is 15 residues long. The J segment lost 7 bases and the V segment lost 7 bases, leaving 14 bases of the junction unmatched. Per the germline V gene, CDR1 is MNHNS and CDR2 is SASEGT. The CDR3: CASIFLGRETYTQYF. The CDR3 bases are TGTGCCAGCATATTCTTGGGGCGGGAGACATATACGCAGTATTTT.

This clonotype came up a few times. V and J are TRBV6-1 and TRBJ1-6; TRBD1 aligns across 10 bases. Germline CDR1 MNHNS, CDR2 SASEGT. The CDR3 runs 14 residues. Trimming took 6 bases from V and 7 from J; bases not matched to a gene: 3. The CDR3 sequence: CASRGQGTNSPLHF. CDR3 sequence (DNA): TGTGCCAGCAGGGGACAGGGGACCAATTCACCCCTCCACTTT.

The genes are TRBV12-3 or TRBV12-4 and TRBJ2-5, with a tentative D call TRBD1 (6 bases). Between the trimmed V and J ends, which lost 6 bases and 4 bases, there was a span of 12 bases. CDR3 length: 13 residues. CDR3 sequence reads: CASRPTGIETQYF. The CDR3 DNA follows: TGTGCCAGCAGACCCACAGGGATAGAGACCCAGTACTTC.

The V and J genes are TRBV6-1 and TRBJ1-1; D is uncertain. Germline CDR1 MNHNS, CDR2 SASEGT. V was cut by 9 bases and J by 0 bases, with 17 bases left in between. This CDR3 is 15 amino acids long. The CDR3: CASQADRLMNTEAFF. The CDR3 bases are TGTGCCAGTCAAGCGGATCGACTCATGAACACTGAAGCTTTCTTT.

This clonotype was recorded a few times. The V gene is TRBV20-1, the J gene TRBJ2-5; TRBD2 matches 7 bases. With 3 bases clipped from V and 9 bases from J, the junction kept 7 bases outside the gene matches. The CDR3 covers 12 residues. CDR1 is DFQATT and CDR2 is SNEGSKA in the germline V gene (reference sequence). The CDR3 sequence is CSARGGPWAQYF. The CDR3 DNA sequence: TGCAGTGCTAGGGGAGGGCCTTGGGCCCAGTACTTC.

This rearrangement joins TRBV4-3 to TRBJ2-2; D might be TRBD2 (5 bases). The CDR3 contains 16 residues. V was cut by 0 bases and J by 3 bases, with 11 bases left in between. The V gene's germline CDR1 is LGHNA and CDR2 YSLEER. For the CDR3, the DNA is TGCGCCAGCAGCCAAGAACTTGGGCGGGACACCGGGGAGCTGTTTTTT. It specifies CASSQELGRDTGELFF.

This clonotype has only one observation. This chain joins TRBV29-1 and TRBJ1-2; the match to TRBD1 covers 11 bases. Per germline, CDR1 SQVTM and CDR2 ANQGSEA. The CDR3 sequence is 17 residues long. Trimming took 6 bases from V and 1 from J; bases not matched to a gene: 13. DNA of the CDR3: TGCAGCGTCTCTCCGAGGACAGGGGGCCGAAGTAACTATGGCTACACCTTC. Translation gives CSVSPRTGGRSNYGYTF.

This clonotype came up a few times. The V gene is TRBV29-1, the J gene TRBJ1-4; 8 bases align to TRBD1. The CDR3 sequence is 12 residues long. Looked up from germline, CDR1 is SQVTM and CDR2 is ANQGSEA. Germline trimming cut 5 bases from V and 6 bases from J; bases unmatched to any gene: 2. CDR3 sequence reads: CSVRQGYEKLFF. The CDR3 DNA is TGCAGCGTTAGACAGGGGTATGAAAAACTGTTTTTT.

The CDR3 DNA reads TGTGCCAGCTCACCGAATCACGGGAGCACTGAAGCTTTCTTT. Translation gives CASSPNHGSTEAFF. The chain has TRBV18 and TRBJ1-1; D is unresolved. The CDR3 extends over 14 amino acids. Trimming stripped 3 bases from V and 4 bases from J, with 12 bases between. CDR1 is KGHSH, CDR2 LQKENI, per germline.

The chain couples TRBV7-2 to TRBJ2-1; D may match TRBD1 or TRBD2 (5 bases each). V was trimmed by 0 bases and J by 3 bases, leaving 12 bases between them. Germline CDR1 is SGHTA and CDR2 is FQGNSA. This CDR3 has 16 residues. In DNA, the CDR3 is TGTGCCAGCAGCTTAGCCTCCGGGACGTTCTACAATGAGCAGTTCTTC. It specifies CASSLASGTFYNEQFF.

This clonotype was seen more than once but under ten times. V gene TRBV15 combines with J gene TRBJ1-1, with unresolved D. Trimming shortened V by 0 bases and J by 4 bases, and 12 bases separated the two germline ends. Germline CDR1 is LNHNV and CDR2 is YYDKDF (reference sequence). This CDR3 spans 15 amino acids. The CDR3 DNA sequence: TGTGCCACCAGCAGAGATAAGCTGGGAAGCACTGAAGCTTTCTTT. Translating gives CATSRDKLGSTEAFF. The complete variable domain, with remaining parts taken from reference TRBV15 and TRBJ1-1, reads DAMVIQNPRYQVTQFGKPVTLSCSQTLNHNVMYWYQQKSSQAPKLLFHYYDKDFNNEADTPDNFQSRRPNTSFCFLDIRSPGLGDTAMYLCATSRDKLGSTEAFFGQGTRLTVV.

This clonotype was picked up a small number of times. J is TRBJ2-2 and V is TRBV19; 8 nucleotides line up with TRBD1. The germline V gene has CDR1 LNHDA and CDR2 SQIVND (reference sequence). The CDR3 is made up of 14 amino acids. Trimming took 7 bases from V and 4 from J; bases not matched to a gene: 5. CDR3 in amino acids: CASTTGGVTGELFF. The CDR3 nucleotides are TGTGCCAGTACTACAGGGGGTGTCACCGGGGAGCTGTTTTTT.